A selection of T cell receptor beta chains follows, all from one sample in a study of control samples from healthy donors and cancer patients. Here immunoSEQ multiplex PCR was the method, and the copy in TCRdb shows in-frame clones only, minus some. The data contain some 74,000 clones, approximately 94% of them singletons. The sequencing input was blood. The receptor source for this set is a woman aged 25 to 39 in good health. Both conserved end residues are part of each CDR3. D genes are given only for firm matches.

j_gene: TRBJ2-3
v_gene: TRBV9
d_gene: NA
CDR3nt: TGTGCCAGCAGCGTAGAAACGGGGGCCACAGATACGCAGTATTTT
CDR3aa: CASSVETGATDTQYF

j_gene: TRBJ1-5
v_gene: TRBV4-1
d_gene: NA
CDR3nt: TGCGCCAGCAGCCAAGAGGCCCCGACGGGTGCTCAGCCCCAGCATTTT
CDR3aa: CASSQEAPTGAQPQHF

j_gene: TRBJ1-6
v_gene: TRBV19
d_gene: TRBD1
CDR3nt: TGTGCCAGTAGCCGACAGGGGTGGGATAATTCACCCCTCCACTTT
CDR3aa: CASSRQGWDNSPLHF

j_gene: TRBJ1-6
v_gene: TRBV20-1
d_gene: TRBD1
CDR3nt: TGCAGTGCAAGTCCAGGGGGAACCACGAGCTCCTATAATTCACCCCTCCACTTT
CDR3aa: CSASPGGTTSSYNSPLHF

j_gene: TRBJ2-7
v_gene: TRBV29-1
d_gene: TRBD1
CDR3nt: TGCAGCGGCGGACAGGGGTTCTCCTACGAGCAGTACTTC
CDR3aa: CSGGQGFSYEQYF

j_gene: TRBJ1-1
v_gene: TRBV12-3/TRBV12-4
d_gene: TRBD1
CDR3nt: TGTGCCAGCAGTTTAATAGGACAGGGGGGTGCTTTCTTT
CDR3aa: CASSLIGQGGAFF

j_gene: TRBJ2-2
v_gene: TRBV10-1
d_gene: TRBD2
CDR3nt: TGCGCCAGCAGATCGACTAGCGGGACCGGGGAGCTGTTTTTT
CDR3aa: CASRSTSGTGELFF

j_gene: TRBJ2-2
v_gene: TRBV19
d_gene: NA
CDR3nt: TGTGCCAGTAGTTTTGCCAGGCCGGGGGCTACCGGGGAGCTGTTTTTT
CDR3aa: CASSFARPGATGELFF

j_gene: TRBJ1-1
v_gene: TRBV10-1
d_gene: NA
CDR3nt: TGCGCCAGCAGTGATTATCAGGGGACGGGCGGAGCTTTCTTT
CDR3aa: CASSDYQGTGGAFF

j_gene: TRBJ1-1
v_gene: TRBV11-2
d_gene: NA
CDR3nt: TGTGCCAGCAGCTTATCGGGGACTGAAGCTTTCTTT
CDR3aa: CASSLSGTEAFF

j_gene: TRBJ1-3
v_gene: TRBV6-1
d_gene: NA
CDR3nt: TGTGCCAGCAGTGAAACCATCCCGGGGTCTGGAAACACCATATATTTT
CDR3aa: CASSETIPGSGNTIYF